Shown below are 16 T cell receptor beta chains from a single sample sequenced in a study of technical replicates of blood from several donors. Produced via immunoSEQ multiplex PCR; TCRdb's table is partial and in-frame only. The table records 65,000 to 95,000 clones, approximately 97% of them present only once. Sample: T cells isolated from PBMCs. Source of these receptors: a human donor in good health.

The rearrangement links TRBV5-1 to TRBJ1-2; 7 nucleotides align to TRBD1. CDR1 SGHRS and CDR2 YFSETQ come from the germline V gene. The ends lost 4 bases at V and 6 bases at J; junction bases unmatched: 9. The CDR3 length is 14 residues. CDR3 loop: CASSESGGENGYTF. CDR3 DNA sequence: TGCGCCAGCAGCGAGTCAGGGGGTGAGAATGGCTACACCTTC. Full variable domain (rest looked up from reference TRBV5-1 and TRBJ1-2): KAGVTQTPRYLIKTRGQQVTLSCSPISGHRSVSWYQQTPGQGLQFLFEYFSETQRNKGNFPGRFSGRQFSNSRSEMNVSTLELGDSALYLCASSESGGENGYTFGSGTRLTVV.

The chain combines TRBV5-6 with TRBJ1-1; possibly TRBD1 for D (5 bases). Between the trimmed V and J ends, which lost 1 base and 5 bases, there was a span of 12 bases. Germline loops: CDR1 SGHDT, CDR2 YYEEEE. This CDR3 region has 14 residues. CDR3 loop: CASSLIRGPTEAFF. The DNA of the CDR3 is TGTGCCAGCAGCTTGATAAGGGGCCCTACTGAAGCTTTCTTT.

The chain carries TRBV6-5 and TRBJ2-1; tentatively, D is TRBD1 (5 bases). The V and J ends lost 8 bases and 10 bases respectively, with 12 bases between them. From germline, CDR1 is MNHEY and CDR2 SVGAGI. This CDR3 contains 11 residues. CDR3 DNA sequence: TGTGCCAGCGGGGCAGCAAAAGAGCAGTTCTTC. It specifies CASGAAKEQFF.

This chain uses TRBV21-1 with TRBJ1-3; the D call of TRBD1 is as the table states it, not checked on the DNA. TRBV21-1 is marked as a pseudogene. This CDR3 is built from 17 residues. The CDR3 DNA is TGTGCCAGCAGCAAAACATCAGGGGGAAGTTCTGGAAACACCATATATTTT. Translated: CASSKTSGGSSGNTIYF.

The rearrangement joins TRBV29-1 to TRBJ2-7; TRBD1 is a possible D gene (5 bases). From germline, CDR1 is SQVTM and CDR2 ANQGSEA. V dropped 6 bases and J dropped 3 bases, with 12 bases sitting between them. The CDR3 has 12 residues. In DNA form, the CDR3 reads TGCAGCGTCATGGTGGACATCTACGAGCAGTACTTC. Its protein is CSVMVDIYEQYF.

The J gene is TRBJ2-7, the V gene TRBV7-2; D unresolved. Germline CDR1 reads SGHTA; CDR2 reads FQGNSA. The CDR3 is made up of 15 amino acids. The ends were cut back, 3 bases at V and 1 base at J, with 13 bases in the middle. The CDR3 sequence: CASSFRQTLSYEQYF. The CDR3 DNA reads TGTGCCAGCAGCTTTCGGCAGACTCTTTCCTACGAGCAGTACTTC.

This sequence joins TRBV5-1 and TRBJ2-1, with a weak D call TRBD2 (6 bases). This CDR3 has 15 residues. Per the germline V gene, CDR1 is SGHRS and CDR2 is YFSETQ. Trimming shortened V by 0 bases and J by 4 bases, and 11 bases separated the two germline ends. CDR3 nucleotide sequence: TGCGCCAGCAGCTTGGTTCTAGCGCAATACAATGAGCAGTTCTTC. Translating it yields CASSLVLAQYNEQFF.

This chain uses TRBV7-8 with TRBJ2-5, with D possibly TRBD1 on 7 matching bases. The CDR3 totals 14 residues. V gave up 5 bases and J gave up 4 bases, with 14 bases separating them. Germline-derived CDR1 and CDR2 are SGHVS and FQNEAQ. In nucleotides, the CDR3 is TGTGCCAGCAGCCCTCAGGGGGGTGGAGAGACCCAGTACTTC. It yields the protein CASSPQGGGETQYF. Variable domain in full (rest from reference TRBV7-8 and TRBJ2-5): GAGVSQSPRYKVAKRGQDVALRCDPISGHVSLFWYQQALGQGPEFLTYFQNEAQLDKSGLPSDRFFAERPEGSVSTLKIQRTQQEDSAVYLCASSPQGGGETQYFGPGTRLLVL.

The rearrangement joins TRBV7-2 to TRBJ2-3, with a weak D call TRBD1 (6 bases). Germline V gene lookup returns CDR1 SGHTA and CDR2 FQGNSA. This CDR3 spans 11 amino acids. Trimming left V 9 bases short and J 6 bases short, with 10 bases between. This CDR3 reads CASNRGDTQYF. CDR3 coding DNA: TGTGCCAGTAATAGGGGGGATACGCAGTATTTT.

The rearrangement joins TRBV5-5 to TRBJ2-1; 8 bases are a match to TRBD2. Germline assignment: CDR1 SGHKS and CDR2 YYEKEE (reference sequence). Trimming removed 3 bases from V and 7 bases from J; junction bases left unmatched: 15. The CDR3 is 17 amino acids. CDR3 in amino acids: CASSSGTERERPNEQFF. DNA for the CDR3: TGTGCCAGCAGCTCGGGGACGGAGCGGGAGAGGCCAAATGAGCAGTTCTTC.

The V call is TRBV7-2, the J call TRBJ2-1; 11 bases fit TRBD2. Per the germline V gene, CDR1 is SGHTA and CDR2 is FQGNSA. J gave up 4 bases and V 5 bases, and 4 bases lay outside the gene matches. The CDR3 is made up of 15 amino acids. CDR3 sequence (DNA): TGTGCCAGCAGCCTAAGACTAGCGGGATACAATGAGCAGTTCTTC. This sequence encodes CASSLRLAGYNEQFF.

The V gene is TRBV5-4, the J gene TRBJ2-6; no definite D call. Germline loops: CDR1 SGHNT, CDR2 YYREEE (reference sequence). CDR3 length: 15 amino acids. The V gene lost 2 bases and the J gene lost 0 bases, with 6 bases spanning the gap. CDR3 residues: CASSLELSGANVLTF. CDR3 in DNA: TGTGCCAGCAGCTTAGAACTCTCTGGGGCCAACGTCCTGACTTTC. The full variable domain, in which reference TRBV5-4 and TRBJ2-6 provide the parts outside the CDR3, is ETGVTQSPTHLIKTRGQQVTLRCSSQSGHNTVSWYQQALGQGPQFIFQYYREEENGRGNFPPRFSGLQFPNYSSELNVNALELDDSALYLCASSLELSGANVLTFGAGSRLTVL.

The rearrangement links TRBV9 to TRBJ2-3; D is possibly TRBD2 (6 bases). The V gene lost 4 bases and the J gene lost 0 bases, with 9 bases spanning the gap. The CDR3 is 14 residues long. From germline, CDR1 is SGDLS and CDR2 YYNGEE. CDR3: CASSSSGSTDTQYF. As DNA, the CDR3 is TGTGCCAGCAGCTCCAGCGGGAGCACAGATACGCAGTATTTT.

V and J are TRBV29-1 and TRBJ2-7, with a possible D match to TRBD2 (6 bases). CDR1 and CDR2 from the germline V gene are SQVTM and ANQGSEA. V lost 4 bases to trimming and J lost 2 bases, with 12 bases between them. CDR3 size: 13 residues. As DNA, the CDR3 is TGCAGCGTTGCCGGAGGGTCCACCTACGAGCAGTACTTC. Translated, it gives CSVAGGSTYEQYF.

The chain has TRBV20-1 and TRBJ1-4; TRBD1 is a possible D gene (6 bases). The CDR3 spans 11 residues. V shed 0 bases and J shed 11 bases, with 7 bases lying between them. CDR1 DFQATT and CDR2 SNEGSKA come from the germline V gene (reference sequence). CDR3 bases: TGCAGTGCTAGAGATACAGGGAAACTGTTTTTT. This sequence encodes CSARDTGKLFF.

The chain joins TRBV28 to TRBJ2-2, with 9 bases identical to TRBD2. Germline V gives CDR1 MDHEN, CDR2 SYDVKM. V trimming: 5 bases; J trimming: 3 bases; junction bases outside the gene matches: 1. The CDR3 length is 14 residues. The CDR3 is CASSRLADTGELFF. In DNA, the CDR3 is TGTGCCAGCAGTAGACTAGCGGACACCGGGGAGCTGTTTTTT.